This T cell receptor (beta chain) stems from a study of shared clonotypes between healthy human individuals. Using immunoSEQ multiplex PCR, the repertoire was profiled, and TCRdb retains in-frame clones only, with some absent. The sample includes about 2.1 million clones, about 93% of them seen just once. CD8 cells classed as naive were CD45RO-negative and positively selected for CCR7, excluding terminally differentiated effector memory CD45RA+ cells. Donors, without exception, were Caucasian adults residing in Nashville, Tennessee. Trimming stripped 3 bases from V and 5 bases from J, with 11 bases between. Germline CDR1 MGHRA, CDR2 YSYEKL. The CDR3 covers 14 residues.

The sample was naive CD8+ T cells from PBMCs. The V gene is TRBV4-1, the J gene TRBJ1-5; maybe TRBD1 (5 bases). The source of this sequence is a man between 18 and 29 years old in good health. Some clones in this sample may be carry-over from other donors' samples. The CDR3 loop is CASSHRTSDQPQHF. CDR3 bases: TGCGCCAGCAGCCACCGGACAAGCGATCAGCCCCAGCATTTT.